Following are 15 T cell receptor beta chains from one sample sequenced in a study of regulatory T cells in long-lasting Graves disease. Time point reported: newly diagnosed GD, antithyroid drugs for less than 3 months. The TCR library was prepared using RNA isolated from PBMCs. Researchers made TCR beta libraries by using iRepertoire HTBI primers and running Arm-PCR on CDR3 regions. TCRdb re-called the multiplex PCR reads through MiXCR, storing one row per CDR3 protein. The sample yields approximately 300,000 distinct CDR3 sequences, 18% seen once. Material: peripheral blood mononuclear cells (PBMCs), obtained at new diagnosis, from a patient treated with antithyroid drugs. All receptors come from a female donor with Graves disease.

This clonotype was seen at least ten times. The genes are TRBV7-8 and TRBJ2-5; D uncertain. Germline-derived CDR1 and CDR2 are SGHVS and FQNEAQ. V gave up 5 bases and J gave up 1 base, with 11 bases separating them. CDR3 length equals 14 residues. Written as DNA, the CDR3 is TGTGCCAGCAGCCCCCGCCTAGTCCAAGAGACCCAGTACTTC. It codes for CASSPRLVQETQYF.

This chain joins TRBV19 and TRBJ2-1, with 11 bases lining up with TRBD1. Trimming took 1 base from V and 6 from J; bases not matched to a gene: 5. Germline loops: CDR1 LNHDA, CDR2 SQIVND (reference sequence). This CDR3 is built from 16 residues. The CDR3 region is CASSIGSGTGGNEQFF. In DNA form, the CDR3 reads TGTGCCAGTAGTATAGGTTCCGGGACAGGGGGCAATGAGCAGTTCTTC. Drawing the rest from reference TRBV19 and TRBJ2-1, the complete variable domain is DGGITQSPKYLFRKEGQNVTLSCEQNLNHDAMYWYRQDPGQGLRLIYYSQIVNDFQKGDIAEGYSVSREKKESFPLTVTSAQKNPTAFYLCASSIGSGTGGNEQFFGPGTRLTVL.

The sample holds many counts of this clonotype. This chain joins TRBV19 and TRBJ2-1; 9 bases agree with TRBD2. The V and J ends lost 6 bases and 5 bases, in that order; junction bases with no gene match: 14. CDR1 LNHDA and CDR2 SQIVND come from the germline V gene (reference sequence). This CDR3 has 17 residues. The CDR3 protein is CASSQTTPLAGNNEQFF. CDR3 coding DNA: TGTGCCAGTAGCCAGACTACCCCTCTAGCGGGAAACAATGAGCAGTTCTTC.

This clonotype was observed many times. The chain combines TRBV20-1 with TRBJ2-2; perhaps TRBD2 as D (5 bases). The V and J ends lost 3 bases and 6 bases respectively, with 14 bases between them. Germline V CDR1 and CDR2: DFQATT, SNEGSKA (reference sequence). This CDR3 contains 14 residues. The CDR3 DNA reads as TGCAGTGCTAGGGATTATGGGGAGTCCGGGGAGCTGTTTTTT. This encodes CSARDYGESGELFF.

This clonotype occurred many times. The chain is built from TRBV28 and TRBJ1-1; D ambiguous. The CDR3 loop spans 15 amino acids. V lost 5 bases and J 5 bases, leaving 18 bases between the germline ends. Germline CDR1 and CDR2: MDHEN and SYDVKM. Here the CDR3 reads CASSLIPVLETEAFF. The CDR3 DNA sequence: TGTGCCAGCAGTCTTATCCCCGTTTTGGAGACTGAAGCTTTCTTT.

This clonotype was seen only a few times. CDR3 sequence (DNA): TGCGCCAGCAGCCAAGTCGGGGGGAACTATGGCTACACCTTC. It translates to CASSQVGGNYGYTF. This chain uses TRBV4-1 with TRBJ1-2; D is possibly TRBD1 (5 bases). This CDR3 contains 14 residues. The germline V gene encodes CDR1 MGHRA and CDR2 YSYEKL. Trimming left V 1 base short and J 2 bases short, with 8 bases between.

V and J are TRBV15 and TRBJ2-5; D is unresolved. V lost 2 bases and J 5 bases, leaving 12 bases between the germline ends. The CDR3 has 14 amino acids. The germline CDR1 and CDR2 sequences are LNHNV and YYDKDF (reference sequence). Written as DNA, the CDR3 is TGTGCCACCAGCAGACCCCGAGGCGAGGAGACCCAGTACTTC. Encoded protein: CATSRPRGEETQYF.

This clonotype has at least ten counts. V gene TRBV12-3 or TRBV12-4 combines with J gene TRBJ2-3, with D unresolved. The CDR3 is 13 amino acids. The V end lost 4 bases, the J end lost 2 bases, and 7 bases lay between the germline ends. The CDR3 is CASSYLITDTQYF. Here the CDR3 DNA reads TGTGCCAGCAGTTACCTAATCACAGATACGCAGTATTTT.

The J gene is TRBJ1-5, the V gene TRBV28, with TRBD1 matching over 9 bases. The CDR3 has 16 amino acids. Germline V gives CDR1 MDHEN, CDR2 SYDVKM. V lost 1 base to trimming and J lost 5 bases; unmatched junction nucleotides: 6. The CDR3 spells CASSLLPGQGDQPQHF. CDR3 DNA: TGTGCCAGCAGTTTATTGCCGGGACAGGGAGATCAGCCCCAGCATTTT.

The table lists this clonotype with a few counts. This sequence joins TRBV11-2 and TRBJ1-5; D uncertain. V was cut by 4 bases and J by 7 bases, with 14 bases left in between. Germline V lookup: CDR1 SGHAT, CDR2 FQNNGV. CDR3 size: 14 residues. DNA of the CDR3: TGTGCCAGCAGCTCAGACGGTTGGGAACAGCCCCAGCATTTT. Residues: CASSSDGWEQPQHF. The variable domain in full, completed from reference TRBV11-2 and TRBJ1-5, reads EAGVAQSPRYKIIEKRQSVAFWCNPISGHATLYWYQQILGQGPKLLIQFQNNGVVDDSQLPKDRFSAERLKGVDSTLKIQPAKLEDSAVYLCASSSDGWEQPQHFGDGTRLSIL.

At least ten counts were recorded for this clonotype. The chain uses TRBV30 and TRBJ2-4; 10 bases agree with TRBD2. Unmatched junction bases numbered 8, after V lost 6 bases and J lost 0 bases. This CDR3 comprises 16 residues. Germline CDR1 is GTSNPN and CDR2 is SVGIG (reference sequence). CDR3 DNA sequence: TGTGCCTGCATCTTAGCGGGAGGAGGAGCCAAAAACATTCAGTACTTC. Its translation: CACILAGGGAKNIQYF.

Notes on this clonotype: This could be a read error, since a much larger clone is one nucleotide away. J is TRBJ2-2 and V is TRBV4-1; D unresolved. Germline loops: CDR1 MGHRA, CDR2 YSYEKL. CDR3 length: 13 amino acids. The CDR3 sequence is CASSHQITAELFF. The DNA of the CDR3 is TGCGCCAGCAGCCACCAGATCACCGCGGAGCTGTTTTTT.

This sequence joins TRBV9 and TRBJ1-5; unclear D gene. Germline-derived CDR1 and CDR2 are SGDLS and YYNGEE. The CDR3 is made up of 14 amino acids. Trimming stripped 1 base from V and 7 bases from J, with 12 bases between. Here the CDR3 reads CASSVYPEGQPQHF. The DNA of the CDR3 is TGTGCCAGCAGCGTATACCCGGAGGGACAGCCCCAGCATTTT.

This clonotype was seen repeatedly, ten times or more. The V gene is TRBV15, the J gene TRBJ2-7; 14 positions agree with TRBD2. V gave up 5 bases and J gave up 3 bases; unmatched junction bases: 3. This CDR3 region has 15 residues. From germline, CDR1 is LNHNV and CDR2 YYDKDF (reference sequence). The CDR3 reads CATSGGLAGGYEQYF. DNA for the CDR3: TGTGCCACCAGCGGCGGACTAGCGGGAGGCTACGAGCAGTACTTC.

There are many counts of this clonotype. As DNA, the CDR3 is TGTGCCAGCAGTGGGGGACAGGGGAGAAATTCACCCCTCCACTTT. It translates to CASSGGQGRNSPLHF. V gene TRBV6-2 or TRBV6-3 combines with J gene TRBJ1-6; TRBD1 matches at 10 bases. The J segment lost 7 bases and the V segment lost 5 bases, leaving 5 bases of the junction unmatched. Germline CDR1 is MNHEY and CDR2 is SVGEGT. The CDR3 contains 15 residues.